Listed here are 30 T cell receptor beta chains from one sample, sequenced in a study of cytomegalovirus exposure and HLA in healthy donors. PCR was performed using 60 Vbeta and 13 Jbeta primers. Produced via immunoSEQ multiplex PCR; TCRdb's table is partial and in-frame only. The sample has about 80,000 clones, about 80% seen once. Material for sequencing was PBMCs. The receptors stem from a man in his fifties in good health and CMV-seronegative.

This clone was detected a few times. Here the CDR3 reads CASSLEANTEAFF. CDR3 DNA sequence: TGCGCCAGCAGCTTGGAAGCGAACACTGAAGCTTTCTTT. The rearrangement links TRBV5-1 to TRBJ1-1; no reliable D call. This CDR3 is built from 13 residues. CDR1 and CDR2 (germline): SGHRS, YFSETQ. V lost 0 bases to trimming and J lost 1 base, with 4 bases between them.

The J gene is TRBJ1-5, the V gene TRBV9; D may be TRBD1 (6 bases). Between the trimmed V and J ends, which lost 5 bases and 3 bases, there was a span of 12 bases. The CDR3 contains 14 residues. Germline V gene sequence: CDR1 SGDLS, CDR2 YYNGEE. The CDR3 loop reads CASSKGENNQPQHF. CDR3 DNA sequence: TGTGCCAGCAGTAAGGGGGAAAACAATCAGCCCCAGCATTTT.

This clone has just one count. For the CDR3, the DNA is TGTGTAACCCTCCGGGAAGCGACCGGGGAGCTGTTTTTT. Translating gives CVTLREATGELFF. This chain connects TRBV6-5 to TRBJ2-2; D is possibly TRBD2 (5 bases). Germline V CDR1 and CDR2: MNHEY, SVGAGI. The CDR3 extends over 13 amino acids.

This clone has only a few counts. The chain is built from TRBV5-6 and TRBJ1-1; 7 bases are shared with TRBD1. Germline V CDR1 and CDR2: SGHDT, YYEEEE. CDR3 length: 11 amino acids. The ends lost 3 bases at V and 11 bases at J; junction bases unmatched: 4. In DNA form, the CDR3 reads TGTGCCAGCAGCTACGACAGGGACGCTTTCTTT. It specifies CASSYDRDAFF.

This chain connects TRBV5-8 to TRBJ2-7, with 9 bases matching TRBD1. The junction had 17 bases not matched to a gene; V was cut back by 4 bases and J by 3 bases. The CDR3 runs to 18 residues. Germline values: CDR1 SGHTS, CDR2 YDEGEE. The CDR3 loop is CASSPGQGGFFRRYEQYF. CDR3 sequence (DNA): TGTGCCAGCAGCCCGGGACAGGGAGGGTTTTTTAGACGCTACGAGCAGTACTTC.

The chain links TRBV18 to TRBJ2-7; 10 bases are a match to TRBD2. The CDR3 is made up of 15 amino acids. CDR1 is KGHSH, CDR2 LQKENI, per germline. Trimming took 3 bases from V and 4 from J; bases not matched to a gene: 6. The CDR3 DNA is TGTGCCAGCTCACCCAGCGGGGGGGCCGAGTACGAGCAGTACTTC. Protein sequence: CASSPSGGAEYEQYF.

CDR3 DNA sequence: TGTGCCAGCAGGGCAGGGGGCGCGGTTGGCTACACCTTC. Its translation: CASRAGGAVGYTF. The chain is built from TRBV27 and TRBJ1-2, with 8 bases identical to TRBD1. Trimming removed 6 bases from V and 7 bases from J; junction bases left unmatched: 7. The length of the CDR3 is 13 residues. Germline assignment: CDR1 MNHEY and CDR2 SMNVEV (reference sequence).

The chain combines TRBV29-1 with TRBJ1-2; D ambiguous. With 4 bases removed from V and 0 bases from J, the gap between germline ends came to 9 bases. Germline-derived CDR1 and CDR2 are SQVTM and ANQGSEA. CDR3 length equals 13 residues. As DNA, the CDR3 is TGCAGCGTTGTCCGAGGCACTAACTATGGCTACACCTTC. Its protein is CSVVRGTNYGYTF.

The chain is built from TRBV6-6 and TRBJ2-5, with a weak D call TRBD1 (7 bases). This CDR3 comprises 16 residues. V lost 5 bases, J lost 1 base, and 17 bases lay in between. Per germline, CDR1 MNHNY and CDR2 SVGAGI (reference sequence). CDR3 nucleotide sequence: TGTGCCAGCAGTAAACAGGGGTTCGGGGGCCAAGAGACCCAGTACTTC. It translates to CASSKQGFGGQETQYF.

This clone was counted a few times. The rearrangement joins TRBV4-3 to TRBJ1-2; 7 bases are a match to TRBD1. The CDR3 is made up of 16 amino acids. Germline V gives CDR1 LGHNA, CDR2 YSLEER. V gave up 0 bases and J gave up 0 bases; unmatched junction bases: 4. The chain's CDR3 is CASSQDHGTANYGYTF. The CDR3 nucleotides read TGCGCCAGCAGCCAAGATCACGGGACAGCTAACTATGGCTACACCTTC.

The chain recombines TRBV5-1 with TRBJ2-5, with TRBD1 matching 8 bases. The CDR3 extends over 15 amino acids. Germline V gene data show CDR1 as SGHRS and CDR2 as YFSETQ. V shed 0 bases and J 5 bases; nucleotides not matched to a gene: 6. As DNA, the CDR3 is TGCGCCAGCAGCTTGGAGTGGACAGGGAAGGAGACCCAGTACTTC. Its translation is CASSLEWTGKETQYF.

The chain combines TRBV11-3 with TRBJ1-6; 7 nucleotides agree with TRBD1. The CDR3 is 15 amino acids. V lost 5 bases to trimming and J lost 6 bases; unmatched junction nucleotides: 7. Looked up from germline, CDR1 is SGHNT and CDR2 is YENEEA. CDR3 residues: CASSPDRIINSPLHF. The CDR3 region has the DNA TGTGCCAGCAGCCCGGACAGGATAATTAATTCACCCCTCCACTTT.

This sequence joins TRBV25-1 and TRBJ2-2; 8 bases fit TRBD1. The CDR3 covers 17 residues. With V trimmed by 2 bases and J by 1 base, 6 bases remained unmatched. CDR1 MGHDK and CDR2 SYGVNS come from the germline V gene. CDR3 protein: CASSEPGQAMNTGELFF. The CDR3 coding sequence is TGTGCCAGCAGTGAACCGGGACAGGCGATGAACACCGGGGAGCTGTTTTTT.

This chain joins TRBV5-5 and TRBJ1-2, with 10 bases that match TRBD1. CDR3 size: 14 residues. V shed 5 bases, J shed 3 bases, and the junction held 4 bases outside the gene matches. The germline CDR1 and CDR2 sequences are SGHKS and YYEKEE (reference sequence). CDR3: CASRQGTGDYGYTF. CDR3 DNA: TGTGCCAGCAGACAAGGGACAGGGGACTATGGCTACACCTTC.

V usage is TRBV7-8 and J usage is TRBJ1-1, with a possible D match to TRBD1 (5 bases). Trimming cost V 1 base and J 5 bases, with 11 bases left between them. Germline lookup yields CDR1 SGHVS and CDR2 FQNEAQ. CDR3 size: 14 residues. The CDR3 loop is CASSLEGTWTEAFF. CDR3 in DNA: TGTGCCAGCAGCTTAGAGGGGACTTGGACTGAAGCTTTCTTT.

V and J are TRBV14 and TRBJ1-4; TRBD1 matches 9 bases. The length of the CDR3 is 15 residues. Germline CDR1 reads SGHDN; CDR2 reads FVKESK. The junction had 5 bases not matched to a gene; V was cut back by 4 bases and J by 5 bases. The chain's CDR3 is CASSLLGQGNEKLFF. DNA of the CDR3: TGTGCCAGCAGCCTCCTTGGACAGGGGAATGAAAAACTGTTTTTT.

This clone appeared once. The chain uses TRBV30 and TRBJ1-5; 10 nucleotides agree with TRBD1. With 2 bases clipped from V and 5 bases from J, the junction kept 6 bases outside the gene matches. The CDR3 runs to 15 residues. From germline, CDR1 is GTSNPN and CDR2 SVGIG (reference sequence). The CDR3 is CAWSNDGTGDQPQHF. The CDR3 region has the DNA TGTGCCTGGAGTAACGACGGGACAGGGGATCAGCCCCAGCATTTT. The full variable domain, its missing parts supplied by reference TRBV30 and TRBJ1-5, is SQTIHQWPATLVQPVGSPLSLECTVEGTSNPNLYWYRQAAGRGLQLLFYSVGIGQISSEVPQNLSASRPQDRQFILSSKKLLLSDSGFYLCAWSNDGTGDQPQHFGDGTRLSIL.

The V gene is TRBV7-9, the J gene TRBJ2-3; D is unresolved. V gave up 7 bases and J gave up 4 bases, with 12 bases separating them. Germline V CDR1 and CDR2: SEHNR, FQNEAQ (reference sequence). The CDR3 consists of 13 residues. The DNA for the CDR3 is TGTGCCAGCACCCGGTGGGCCTCAGATACGCAGTATTTT. Translating gives CASTRWASDTQYF. Complete variable domain (other parts from reference TRBV7-9 and TRBJ2-3): DTGVSQNPRHKITKRGQNVTFRCDPISEHNRLYWYRQTLGQGPEFLTYFQNEAQLEKSRLLSDRFSAERPKGSFSTLEIQRTEQGDSAMYLCASTRWASDTQYFGPGTRLTVL.

J is TRBJ2-1 and V is TRBV7-9; D unresolved. V dropped 2 bases and J dropped 3 bases, with 8 bases sitting between them. This CDR3 comprises 14 residues. Germline loops: CDR1 SEHNR, CDR2 FQNEAQ (reference sequence). CDR3 protein: CASSLQLIYNEQFF. The CDR3 region has the DNA TGTGCCAGCAGCTTACAACTAATCTACAATGAGCAGTTCTTC.

This clone was counted between two and nine times. The J gene is TRBJ1-5, the V gene TRBV6-1; a possible D gene is TRBD1 (6 bases). The V gene's germline CDR1 is MNHNS and CDR2 SASEGT. Trimming cost V 9 bases and J 7 bases, with 16 bases left between them. The CDR3 runs to 13 residues. CDR3 nucleotides: TGTGCCAGTAGCTTCAGGGGTCTCCAGCCCCAGCATTTT. This encodes CASSFRGLQPQHF.

Relative to its sample, this clone is medium-sized. The CDR3 DNA reads TGTGCCAGCAGCTTATTGCGGGGAGTCTACGAGCAGTACTTC. Translated, it gives CASSLLRGVYEQYF. The chain has TRBV7-8 and TRBJ2-7; possibly TRBD2 for D (6 bases). CDR3 length equals 14 residues. The germline V gene encodes CDR1 SGHVS and CDR2 FQNEAQ. Between the trimmed V and J ends, which lost 2 bases and 3 bases, there was a span of 11 bases.

The genes are TRBV2 and TRBJ1-1, with D perhaps matching TRBD1 (6 bases). The V gene's germline CDR1 is SNHLY and CDR2 FYNNEI. V dropped 7 bases and J dropped 5 bases, with 23 bases sitting between them. This CDR3 has 16 amino acids. The CDR3 spells CASTPSGRGAITEAFF. In DNA, the CDR3 is TGTGCCAGCACTCCCTCGGGGAGGGGGGCGATAACTGAAGCTTTCTTT.

The V call is TRBV19, the J call TRBJ1-1, with D perhaps matching TRBD1 (5 bases). Germline V gene sequence: CDR1 LNHDA, CDR2 SQIVND (reference sequence). CDR3 length: 14 amino acids. Trimming took 0 bases from V and 11 from J, leaving 16 bases between them. CDR3 residues: CASSIDPGVGRAFF. For the CDR3, the DNA is TGTGCCAGTAGTATAGACCCGGGGGTGGGGAGGGCTTTCTTT.

This chain's CDR3 is CASSLSIWTGESDTQYF. CDR3 nucleotides: TGCGCCAGCAGCTTGTCGATCTGGACAGGGGAGTCAGATACGCAGTATTTT. This chain joins TRBV5-1 and TRBJ2-3; 9 positions match TRBD1. This CDR3 has 17 amino acids. Germline loops: CDR1 SGHRS, CDR2 YFSETQ. Trimming removed 1 base from V and 4 bases from J; junction bases left unmatched: 10.

The chain couples TRBV5-1 to TRBJ2-5; TRBD2 matches 10 bases. The germline gives CDR1 SGHRS, CDR2 YFSETQ. CDR3 length: 15 amino acids. With V trimmed by 4 bases and J by 3 bases, 6 bases remained unmatched. CDR3 bases: TGCGCCAGCAGCGGCGGACTAGCGGAAGAAGAGACCCAGTACTTC. This codes for CASSGGLAEEETQYF. The full variable domain, its missing parts supplied by reference TRBV5-1 and TRBJ2-5, is KAGVTQTPRYLIKTRGQQVTLSCSPISGHRSVSWYQQTPGQGLQFLFEYFSETQRNKGNFPGRFSGRQFSNSRSEMNVSTLELGDSALYLCASSGGLAEEETQYFGPGTRLLVL.

This clone was counted ten times or more. J is TRBJ2-7 and V is TRBV10-3; 7 positions agree with TRBD1. CDR3 length: 13 residues. J lost 4 bases, V lost 6 bases, and 6 bases had no gene match. Per germline, CDR1 ENHRY and CDR2 SYGVKD. In DNA form, the CDR3 reads TGTGCCATCAGGGCCCCCAGGGGGTACGAGCAGTACTTC. As protein: CAIRAPRGYEQYF.

The CDR3 reads CASSQDIYEQYF. The CDR3 DNA sequence: TGTGCCAGCAGTCAGGACATTTACGAGCAGTACTTC. The rearrangement joins TRBV2 to TRBJ2-7, with TRBD1 as a possible D gene (5 bases). V was trimmed by 5 bases and J by 4 bases, leaving 9 bases between them. The CDR3 length is 12 residues. In germline, CDR1 is SNHLY, CDR2 FYNNEI.

This clone was counted a single time. The gene calls are TRBV4-1 and TRBJ1-2; possible D gene TRBD1, 5 bases. The CDR3 spans 14 residues. Germline-derived CDR1 and CDR2 are MGHRA and YSYEKL. Trimming shortened V by 4 bases and J by 6 bases, and 15 bases separated the two germline ends. The CDR3 protein is CASSLLDRPDGYTF. CDR3 nucleotides: TGCGCCAGCAGCCTACTCGACAGACCGGATGGCTACACCTTC.

The V and J genes are TRBV6-5 and TRBJ1-1, with D perhaps matching TRBD1 (6 bases). Between the trimmed V and J ends, which lost 5 bases and 1 base, there was a span of 14 bases. The CDR3 runs 15 residues. Germline V gene data show CDR1 as MNHEY and CDR2 as SVGAGI. The CDR3 reads CASSLGPGQNTEAFF. The DNA of the CDR3 is TGTGCCAGCAGTCTGGGCCCGGGACAGAACACTGAAGCTTTCTTT.

The rearrangement links TRBV19 to TRBJ2-3, with D possibly matching TRBD2 (5 bases). This CDR3 has 15 residues. V shed 4 bases and J shed 4 bases, with 15 bases lying between them. Germline-derived CDR1 and CDR2 are LNHDA and SQIVND (reference sequence). The CDR3 region has the DNA TGTGCCAGTAGTACTATGCTCGGGGTTGCAGATACGCAGTATTTT. It yields the protein CASSTMLGVADTQYF.